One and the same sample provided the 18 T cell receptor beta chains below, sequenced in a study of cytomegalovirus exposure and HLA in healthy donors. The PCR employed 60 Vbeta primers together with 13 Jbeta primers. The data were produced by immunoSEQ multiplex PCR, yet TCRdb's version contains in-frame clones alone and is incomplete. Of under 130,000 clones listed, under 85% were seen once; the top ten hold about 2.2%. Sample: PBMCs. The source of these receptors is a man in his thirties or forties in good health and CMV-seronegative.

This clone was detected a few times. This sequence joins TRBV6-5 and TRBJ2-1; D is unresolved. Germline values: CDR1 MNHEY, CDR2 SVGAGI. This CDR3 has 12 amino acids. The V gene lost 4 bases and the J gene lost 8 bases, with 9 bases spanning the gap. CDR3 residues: CASSSPVHEQFF. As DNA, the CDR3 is TGTGCCAGCAGTTCTCCGGTCCATGAGCAGTTCTTC.

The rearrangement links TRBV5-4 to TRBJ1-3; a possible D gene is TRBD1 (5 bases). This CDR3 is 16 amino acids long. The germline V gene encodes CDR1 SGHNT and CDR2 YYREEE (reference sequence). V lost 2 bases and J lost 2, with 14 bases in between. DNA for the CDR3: TGTGCCAGCAGCTTAGCCATGCAGGGAACTGGAAACACCATATATTTT. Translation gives CASSLAMQGTGNTIYF.

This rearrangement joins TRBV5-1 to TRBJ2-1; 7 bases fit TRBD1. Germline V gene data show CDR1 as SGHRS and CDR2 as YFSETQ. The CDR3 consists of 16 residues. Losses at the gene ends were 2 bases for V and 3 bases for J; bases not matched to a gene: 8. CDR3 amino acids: CASSFPGQPGYNEQFF. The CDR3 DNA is TGCGCCAGCAGCTTCCCGGGACAGCCGGGCTACAATGAGCAGTTCTTC. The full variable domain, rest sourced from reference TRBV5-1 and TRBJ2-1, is KAGVTQTPRYLIKTRGQQVTLSCSPISGHRSVSWYQQTPGQGLQFLFEYFSETQRNKGNFPGRFSGRQFSNSRSEMNVSTLELGDSALYLCASSFPGQPGYNEQFFGPGTRLTVL.

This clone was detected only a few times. CDR3: CASRPRLGSYEQYF. The CDR3 nucleotides read TGTGCAAGTCGCCCCCGACTAGGTTCCTACGAGCAGTACTTC. The chain is built from TRBV12-2 and TRBJ2-7; TRBD2 reflects the table's D call only, with no check against the DNA. TRBV12-2 is tagged as a pseudogene. This CDR3 is 14 amino acids long.

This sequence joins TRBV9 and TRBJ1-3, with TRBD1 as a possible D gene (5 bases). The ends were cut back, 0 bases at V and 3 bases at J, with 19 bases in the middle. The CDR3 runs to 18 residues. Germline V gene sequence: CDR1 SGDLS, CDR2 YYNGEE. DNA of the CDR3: TGTGCCAGCAGCGTAGCCCCCCAAGTGGCAGGGCGTGGAAACACCATATATTTT. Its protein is CASSVAPQVAGRGNTIYF.

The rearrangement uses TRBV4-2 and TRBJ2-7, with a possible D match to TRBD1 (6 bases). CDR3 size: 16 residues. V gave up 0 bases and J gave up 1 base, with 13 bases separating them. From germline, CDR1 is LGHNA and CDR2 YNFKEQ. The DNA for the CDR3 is TGTGCCAGCAGCCAAGATACAGGGTTAAGGTCCTACGAGCAGTACTTC. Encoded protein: CASSQDTGLRSYEQYF.

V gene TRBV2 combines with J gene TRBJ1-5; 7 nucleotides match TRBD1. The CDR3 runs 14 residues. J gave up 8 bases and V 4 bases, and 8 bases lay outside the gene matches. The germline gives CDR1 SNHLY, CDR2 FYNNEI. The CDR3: CASSGDRAPEPQHF. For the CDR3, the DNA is TGTGCCAGCAGTGGCGACAGGGCCCCTGAGCCCCAGCATTTT. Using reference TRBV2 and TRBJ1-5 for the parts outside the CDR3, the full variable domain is EPEVTQTPSHQVTQMGQEVILRCVPISNHLYFYWYRQILGQKVEFLVSFYNNEISEKSEIFDDQFSVERPDGSNFTLKIRSTKLEDSAMYFCASSGDRAPEPQHFGDGTRLSIL.

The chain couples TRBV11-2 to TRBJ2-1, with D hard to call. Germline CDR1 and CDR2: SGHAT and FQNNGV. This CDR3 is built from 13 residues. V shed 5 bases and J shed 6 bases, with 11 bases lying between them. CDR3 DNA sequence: TGTGCCAGCAGCCCCAGACGGGTCAATGAGCAGTTCTTC. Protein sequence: CASSPRRVNEQFF.

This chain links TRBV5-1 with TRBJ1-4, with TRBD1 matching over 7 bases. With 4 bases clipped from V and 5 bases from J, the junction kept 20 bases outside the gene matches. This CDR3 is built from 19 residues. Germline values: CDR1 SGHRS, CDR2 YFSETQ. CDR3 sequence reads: CASSHRLSYRGGVNEKLFF. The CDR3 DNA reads TGCGCCAGCAGCCACCGTTTGAGTTACAGGGGAGGAGTCAATGAAAAACTGTTTTTT.

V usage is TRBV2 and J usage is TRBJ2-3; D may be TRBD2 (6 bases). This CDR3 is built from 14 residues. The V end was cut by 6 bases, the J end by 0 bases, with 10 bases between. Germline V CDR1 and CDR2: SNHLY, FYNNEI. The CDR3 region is CASRQEGSTDTQYF. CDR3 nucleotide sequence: TGTGCCAGCAGGCAGGAGGGTAGCACAGATACGCAGTATTTT.

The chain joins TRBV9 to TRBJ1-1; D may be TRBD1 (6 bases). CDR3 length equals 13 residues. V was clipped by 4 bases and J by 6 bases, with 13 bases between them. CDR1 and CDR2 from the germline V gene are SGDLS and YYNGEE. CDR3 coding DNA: TGTGCCAGCAGCCCCAGGGGAAGGGCTGAAGCTTTCTTT. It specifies CASSPRGRAEAFF.

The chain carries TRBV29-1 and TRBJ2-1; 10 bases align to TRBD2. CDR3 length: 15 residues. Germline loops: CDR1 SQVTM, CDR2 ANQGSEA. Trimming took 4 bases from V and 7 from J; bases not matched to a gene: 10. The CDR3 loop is CSVVLGAGGPNEQFF. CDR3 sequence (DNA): TGCAGCGTTGTTTTGGGAGCGGGAGGGCCTAATGAGCAGTTCTTC.

CDR3 DNA sequence: TGTGCCAGCAGAACTAGCGGGGGTTACAATGAGCAGTTCTTC. Translated: CASRTSGGYNEQFF. This chain joins TRBV7-9 and TRBJ2-1; 11 bases are shared with TRBD2. The CDR3 has 14 residues. Per the germline V gene, CDR1 is SEHNR and CDR2 is FQNEAQ (reference sequence). Unmatched junction bases numbered 2, after V lost 6 bases and J lost 4 bases. The entire variable domain, with the rest obtained from reference TRBV7-9 and TRBJ2-1, is as follows: DTGVSQNPRHKITKRGQNVTFRCDPISEHNRLYWYRQTLGQGPEFLTYFQNEAQLEKSRLLSDRFSAERPKGSFSTLEIQRTEQGDSAMYLCASRTSGGYNEQFFGPGTRLTVL.

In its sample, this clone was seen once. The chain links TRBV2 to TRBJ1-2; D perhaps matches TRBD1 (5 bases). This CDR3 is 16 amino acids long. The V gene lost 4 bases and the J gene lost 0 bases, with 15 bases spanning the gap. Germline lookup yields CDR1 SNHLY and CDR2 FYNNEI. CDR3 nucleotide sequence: TGTGCCAGCAGTGTTCTCAGGGCCAAAACTAACTATGGCTACACCTTC. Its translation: CASSVLRAKTNYGYTF.

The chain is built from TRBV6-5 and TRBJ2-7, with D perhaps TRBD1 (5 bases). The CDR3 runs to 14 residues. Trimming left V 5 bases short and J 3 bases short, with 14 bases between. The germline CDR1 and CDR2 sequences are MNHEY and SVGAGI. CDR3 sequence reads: CASSAWGRGYEQYF. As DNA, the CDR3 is TGTGCCAGCAGTGCCTGGGGTAGGGGCTACGAGCAGTACTTC.

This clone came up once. This CDR3 reads CASSLASGLAGVGEQYF. For the CDR3, the DNA is TGTGCCAGCAGCTTAGCTTCGGGACTAGCGGGAGTTGGCGAGCAGTACTTC. V usage is TRBV7-2 and J usage is TRBJ2-7, with 14 bases identical to TRBD2. CDR3 size: 17 residues. Germline V CDR1 and CDR2: SGHTA, FQGNSA. Unmatched junction bases numbered 7, after V lost 0 bases and J lost 6 bases.

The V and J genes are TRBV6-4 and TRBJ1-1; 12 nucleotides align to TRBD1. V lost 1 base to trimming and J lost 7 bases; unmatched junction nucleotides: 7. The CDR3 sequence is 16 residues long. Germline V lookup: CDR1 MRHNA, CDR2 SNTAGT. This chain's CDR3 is CASSDLPGQGAVEAFF. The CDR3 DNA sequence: TGTGCCAGCAGTGACTTACCGGGACAGGGGGCGGTTGAAGCTTTCTTT.

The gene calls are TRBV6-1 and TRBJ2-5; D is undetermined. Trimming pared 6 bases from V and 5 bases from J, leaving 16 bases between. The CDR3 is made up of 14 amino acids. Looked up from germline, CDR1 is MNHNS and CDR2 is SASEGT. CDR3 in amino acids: CASRPALSAETQYF. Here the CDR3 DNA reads TGTGCCAGCAGGCCCGCCCTATCAGCGGAGACCCAGTACTTC.